This TCR beta chain was captured by sequencing in a study of T cells in Graves' hyperthyroidism and ophthalmopathy. TCR beta CDR3 regions were amplified from RNA. In the first-round RT-PCR of the TCR CDR3, the HTBI primer set was used. One entry per CDR3 protein results from TCRdb running MiXCR on the multiplex PCR reads. The sample has some 360,000 distinct CDR3 sequences; roughly 14% are singletons. CDR3 length equals 16 residues. V was clipped by 1 base and J by 1 base; unmatched bases: 7. The germline gives CDR1 SGHRS, CDR2 YFSETQ. An absence of ophthalmopathy progression within 18 months meant stable Graves' hyperthyroidism. This clonotype appeared many times.

This receptor was identified in a woman aged 55-70 years with Graves' hyperthyroidism. Material for sequencing was blood. The rearrangement joins TRBV5-1 to TRBJ1-2; TRBD1 matches at 7 bases. The CDR3 sequence is CASSLIFGTDNYGYTF. CDR3 sequence (DNA): TGCGCCAGCAGCTTGATTTTCGGGACAGATAACTATGGCTACACCTTC. Full variable domain (remainder filled in from reference TRBV5-1 and TRBJ1-2): KAGVTQTPRYLIKTRGQQVTLSCSPISGHRSVSWYQQTPGQGLQFLFEYFSETQRNKGNFPGRFSGRQFSNSRSEMNVSTLELGDSALYLCASSLIFGTDNYGYTFGSGTRLTVV.